Listed below are T cell receptor beta chains from one sample, sequenced in a study of T cell changes during pregnancy in multiple sclerosis. The method was immunoSEQ multiplex PCR; TCRdb's version includes in-frame clones alone and lacks a portion of them. The sample shows roughly 15,000 clones, about four fifths of them seen only once. The material sequenced was CD8+ T cells from peripheral blood mononuclear cells, taken in the second trimester of pregnancy. These TCRs come from a female donor in good health, enrolled as a control in a pregnancy study. Both conserved end residues are part of each CDR3. A D gene is named only where the DNA matches it firmly. The listing skips clone size in some rows; elsewhere it reads once, few, many or a size class.

.	TRBV9	TRBJ2-5	TRBD1	TGTGCCAGCAGCGTAGGGGGACAGGACCAAGAGACCCAGTACTTC	CASSVGGQDQETQYF
few	TRBV4-3	TRBJ1-5	.	TGCGCCAGCAGCCAAGGTAGTCCCTATAGCAATCAGCCCCAGCATTTT	CASSQGSPYSNQPQHF
few	TRBV7-9	TRBJ1-6	TRBD1	TGTGCCAGCAGTCCTGAGGACAGGGAAGAAGATTCACCCCTCCACTTT	CASSPEDREEDSPLHF
.	TRBV28	TRBJ2-1	TRBD2	TGTGCCAGCAGTTCCGGGACTAGCGAATCCAATGAGCAGTTCTTC	CASSSGTSESNEQFF
.	TRBV9	TRBJ2-3	TRBD2	TGTGCCAGCTGCGCGGGGGAGCGGGGGGTGGGAGATACGCAGTATTTT	CASCAGERGVGDTQYF
.	TRBV4-3	TRBJ2-1	.	TGCGCCAGCAGCCAACGATTCGAGTACAATGAGCAGTTCTTC	CASSQRFEYNEQFF
.	TRBV10-3	TRBJ1-2	.	TGTGCCATCAGTGAAACGACGGAGAACTATGGCTACACCTTC	CAISETTENYGYTF
.	TRBV4-2	TRBJ1-5	.	TGTGCCAGCAGCCAAGAGAGGTCACCTCAGCCCCAGCATTTT	CASSQERSPQPQHF
.	TRBV4-3	TRBJ1-2	.	TGCGCCAGCAGCCAAAACGGGGTCCGCCGAGGCGGCTACACCTTC	CASSQNGVRRGGYTF
.	TRBV6-1	TRBJ1-5	.	TGTGCCAGCAGTGAACTGGCAGGCAATCAGCCCCAGCATTTT	CASSELAGNQPQHF
.	TRBV5-1	TRBJ1-1	.	TGCGCCAGCAGCTTGCAGAGGGGGGGTCTCGCTGAAGCTTTCTTT	CASSLQRGGLAEAFF
.	TRBV4-1	TRBJ1-2	.	TGCGCCAGCAGCGACCCCGCGGCCTATGGCTACACCTTC	CASSDPAAYGYTF
.	TRBV4-1	TRBJ2-1	TRBD2	TGCGCCAGCAGCCAAGGGCCGGGACTAAGCAATGAGCAGTTCTTC	CASSQGPGLSNEQFF
.	TRBV6-4	TRBJ2-1	TRBD2	TGTGCCAGCCGGGGGGGCCCCTCCTACAATGAGCAGTTCTTC	CASRGGPSYNEQFF
.	TRBV30	TRBJ1-1	TRBD1	TGTGCCTGGAGCGTCGGGACAGGGCGTGGGGACACTGAAGCTTTCTTT	CAWSVGTGRGDTEAFF
.	TRBV9	TRBJ1-4	TRBD1	TGTGCCAGCAGCGCAGACAGGGCCGCTGAAAAACTGTTTTTT	CASSADRAAEKLFF
once	TRBV7-9	TRBJ1-1	.	TGTGCCAGCAGCTCCCGGGACAAGAACACTGAAGCTTTCTTT	CASSSRDKNTEAFF
.	TRBV28	TRBJ2-1	.	TGTGCCAGCAGTTTAGAGTTAGCGGATGAGCAGTTCTTC	CASSLELADEQFF
.	TRBV3-1/TRBV3-2	TRBJ1-1	.	TGTGCCCTAATCGGTCCAGCTTTCTTT	CALIGPAFF
.	TRBV7-8	TRBJ2-2	.	TGTGCCAGCAGCTTAGCCCCAGGGCGTACCGGGGAGCTGTTTTTT	CASSLAPGRTGELFF
.	TRBV9	TRBJ2-6	.	TGTGCCAGCAGCCCTAGCAGCATCGGGGCCAACGTCCTGACTTTC	CASSPSSIGANVLTF
.	TRBV1	TRBJ2-5	.	TGCACCAGCAGCCAAAATTTGTTGCAGGGGGCGAATAGCCAAGAGACCCAGTACTTC	CTSSQNLLQGANSQETQYF
.	TRBV28	TRBJ2-3	TRBD2	TGTGCCAGCAGTTCAATAGCGGGGGGAAGCACAGATACGCAGTATTTT	CASSSIAGGSTDTQYF
medium-sized	TRBV2	TRBJ2-7	TRBD1	TGTGCCAGCAGTGGGGACAGGGCGAATGGATACTACGAGCAGTACTTC	CASSGDRANGYYEQYF
.	TRBV29-1	TRBJ1-2	TRBD1	TGCAGCGTGTACGGGACAGGGGATGGTGGCTACACCTTC	CSVYGTGDGGYTF
few	TRBV5-1	TRBJ2-7	.	TGCGCCAGCAGCTTGGGGGACAAACGGGACGAGCAGTACTTC	CASSLGDKRDEQYF
.	TRBV7-9	TRBJ1-2	TRBD1	TGTGCCAGCAGCCCGACAGGGGGCCGGGATGGCTACACCTTC	CASSPTGGRDGYTF
.	TRBV7-7	TRBJ2-3	.	TGTGCTAGCAGCCAAGACTCTTCAGATACGCAGTATTTT	CASSQDSSDTQYF
once	TRBV5-1	TRBJ2-5	TRBD1	TGCGCCAGCGCTGACGGGACAGGGCTCCAAGAGACCCAGTACTTC	CASADGTGLQETQYF
once	TRBV4-1	TRBJ1-4	.	TGCGCCAGCAGTCCACAGGGATATAATGAAAAACTGTTTTTT	CASSPQGYNEKLFF
.	TRBV2	TRBJ1-2	.	TGTGCCAGTCAGGGGAGTCGGCATGGCTACACCTTC	CASQGSRHGYTF
.	TRBV27	TRBJ2-7	TRBD1	TGTGCCAGCAGTTTATCTAGGGGGCCCTACGAGCAGTACTTC	CASSLSRGPYEQYF
.	TRBV5-5	TRBJ2-7	.	TGTGCCAGCAGCTTGGCGGGCGAGCAGTACTTC	CASSLAGEQYF